This entry lists 18 T cell receptor beta chains sequenced from one sample in a study of Ad26.COV2.S vaccination and SARS-CoV-2 variants. This sample's treatment: roughly 18 received Ad26.COV2.S at low or high dose, single or two shots; about 5 received placebo; per-sample allocation not given. Sample collection was performed on day 63 after the first vaccine or placebo injection. Sequenced by immunoSEQ multiplex PCR; TCRdb stores in-frame clones only, minus some. The sample holds under 250,000 clones, 87% seen once. The source was peripheral blood, collected in a trial of Ad26.COV2.S vaccine versus placebo. The receptors shown here come from a person aged 18-60 years who received the Ad26.COV2.S COVID-19 vaccine or a placebo.

CDR3 region: CSVIGPSMDTEAFF. The CDR3 bases are TGCAGCGTGATTGGACCGTCTATGGACACTGAAGCTTTCTTT. This chain uses TRBV29-1 with TRBJ1-1; the D is unclear. The V and J ends lost 6 bases and 3 bases respectively, with 17 bases between them. The CDR3 length is 14 residues. Germline V gene data show CDR1 as SQVTM and CDR2 as ANQGSEA. The whole variable domain, filled in from reference TRBV29-1 and TRBJ1-1, reads SAVISQKPSRDICQRGTSLTIQCQVDSQVTMMFWYRQQPGQSLTLIATANQGSEATYESGFVIDKFPISRPNLTFSTLTVSNMSPEDSSIYLCSVIGPSMDTEAFFGQGTRLTVV.

The chain carries TRBV9 and TRBJ2-1, with 11 bases lining up with TRBD2. The CDR3 has 16 amino acids. V lost 4 bases to trimming and J lost 5 bases; unmatched junction nucleotides: 8. Germline lookup yields CDR1 SGDLS and CDR2 YYNGEE. CDR3: CASSPILAGGNNEQFF. CDR3 DNA sequence: TGTGCCAGCAGCCCCATTTTAGCGGGGGGGAACAATGAGCAGTTCTTC.

This sequence joins TRBV30 and TRBJ1-4; D gene unclear. The V and J ends lost 0 bases and 2 bases respectively, with 7 bases between them. The CDR3 is 14 residues long. Germline CDR1 and CDR2: GTSNPN and SVGIG (reference sequence). The CDR3 region is CAWSVKPTNEKLFF. CDR3 nucleotides: TGTGCCTGGAGTGTAAAACCTACTAATGAAAAACTGTTTTTT.

This chain joins TRBV6-2 or TRBV6-3 and TRBJ2-3, with TRBD2 matching 11 bases. Germline trimming cut 6 bases from V and 4 bases from J; bases unmatched to any gene: 15. Looked up from germline, CDR1 is MNHEY and CDR2 is SVGEGT. This CDR3 is 18 amino acids long. CDR3 region: CASSPLTKTSGKADTQYF. The CDR3 DNA is TGTGCCAGCAGCCCCCTCACTAAGACTAGCGGGAAGGCAGATACGCAGTATTTT.

V and J are TRBV3-1 (or the pseudogene TRBV3-2) and TRBJ1-5; the D is unclear. CDR1 and CDR2 from the germline V gene are LGHDT and YNNKEL (reference sequence). Trimming took off 1 base at V and 6 bases at J, with 10 bases between the two ends. CDR3 length: 14 residues. This CDR3 is CASSQGRPRQPQHF. CDR3 DNA sequence: TGTGCCAGCAGCCAAGGACGGCCCCGTCAGCCCCAGCATTTT.

V is TRBV6-6 and J is TRBJ2-7; the match to TRBD1 covers 9 bases. The germline gives CDR1 MNHNY, CDR2 SVGAGI (reference sequence). The CDR3 covers 14 residues. Losses at the gene ends were 4 bases for V and 2 bases for J; bases not matched to a gene: 3. CDR3 region: CASSSGTGTYEQYV. The CDR3 nucleotides read TGTGCCAGCAGTTCCGGGACAGGGACCTACGAGCAGTACGTC.

V is TRBV7-2 and J is TRBJ2-7, with 8 bases aligning to TRBD2. The CDR3 extends over 16 amino acids. The V and J ends lost 5 bases and 0 bases, in that order; junction bases with no gene match: 9. The germline gives CDR1 SGHTA, CDR2 FQGNSA. CDR3 loop: CASSLSSGGSSYEQYF. The CDR3 DNA follows: TGTGCCAGCAGCCTCAGTTCGGGGGGGAGCTCCTACGAGCAGTACTTC.

The CDR3 loop is CASSWFGAGVQETQYF. In nucleotides, the CDR3 is TGTGCCAGCAGTTGGTTCGGAGCGGGTGTGCAAGAGACCCAGTACTTC. The chain uses TRBV6-5 and TRBJ2-5; D may be TRBD2 (6 bases). The CDR3 consists of 16 residues. Looked up from germline, CDR1 is MNHEY and CDR2 is SVGAGI. The V end lost 4 bases, the J end lost 2 bases, and 17 bases lay between the germline ends.

This clone was seen only a few times. The genes are TRBV18 and TRBJ2-7; TRBD1 agrees at 9 bases. The CDR3 has 13 amino acids. The ends lost 6 bases at V and 3 bases at J; junction bases unmatched: 3. Germline assignment: CDR1 KGHSH and CDR2 LQKENI. The CDR3 is CASSPTGGYEQYF. In DNA, the CDR3 is TGTGCCAGCTCGCCGACAGGGGGCTACGAGCAGTACTTC.

The gene calls are TRBV19 and TRBJ2-2; 9 positions agree with TRBD1. Germline V lookup: CDR1 LNHDA, CDR2 SQIVND (reference sequence). The CDR3 is 16 amino acids. Germline trimming cut 4 bases from V and 6 bases from J; bases unmatched to any gene: 9. CDR3 protein: CASSTPGQGRPGELFF. DNA for the CDR3: TGTGCCAGTAGTACGCCGGGACAGGGTAGGCCCGGGGAGCTGTTTTTT.

The chain combines TRBV7-2 with TRBJ2-1, with D tentatively TRBD2 (6 bases). This CDR3 is 18 amino acids long. V was shortened by 5 bases and J by 8 bases, with 28 bases between the two germline ends. Per germline, CDR1 SGHTA and CDR2 FQGNSA. DNA for the CDR3: TGTGCCAGCAGCGCACGTGTCGGCGGGGCTCCTAGGAGGGATGAGCAGTTCTTC. Translating gives CASSARVGGAPRRDEQFF.

The rearrangement links TRBV9 to TRBJ1-4; D is uncertain. CDR3 size: 16 residues. Looked up from germline, CDR1 is SGDLS and CDR2 is YYNGEE. Trimming took 0 bases from V and 7 from J, leaving 16 bases between them. The CDR3 spells CASSVDPSPRGEKLFF. In DNA, the CDR3 is TGTGCCAGCAGCGTAGATCCAAGCCCCCGGGGTGAAAAACTGTTTTTT.

The J gene is TRBJ1-5, the V gene TRBV27; D uncertain. Trimming removed 2 bases at V and 1 base at J, with 9 bases between. From germline, CDR1 is MNHEY and CDR2 SMNVEV (reference sequence). The CDR3 length is 15 residues. The CDR3 DNA follows: TGTGCCAGCAGTTTAGACATAGGGAGCAATCAGCCCCAGCATTTT. Its translation is CASSLDIGSNQPQHF.

The chain has TRBV7-2 and TRBJ2-7; D may be TRBD2 (5 bases). This CDR3 is 17 amino acids long. Germline lookup yields CDR1 SGHTA and CDR2 FQGNSA. The V and J ends lost 5 bases and 4 bases respectively, with 24 bases between them. The CDR3 coding sequence is TGTGCCAGCAGCCCAGCAAGTGCGGGCCTTCCTATTTACGAGCAGTACGTC. It translates to CASSPASAGLPIYEQYV.

This clone was recorded only once. The chain joins TRBV6-4 to TRBJ1-2, with D tentatively TRBD1 (5 bases). The V gene lost 3 bases and the J gene lost 5 bases, with 13 bases spanning the gap. Germline CDR1 reads MRHNA; CDR2 reads SNTAGT. There are 14 residues in the CDR3. The CDR3 is CASSERSQGYGYTF. The CDR3 DNA reads as TGTGCCAGCAGTGAACGAAGTCAGGGTTATGGCTACACCTTC.

This clone turned up a few times. CDR3 sequence: CASSLGGTASGNTIYF. The CDR3 bases are TGCGCCAGCAGCTTGGGGGGGACGGCCTCTGGAAACACCATATATTTT. V and J are TRBV5-1 and TRBJ1-3; D is perhaps TRBD1 (5 bases). This CDR3 is 16 amino acids long. Trimming removed 0 bases at V and 0 bases at J, with 10 bases between. Germline V CDR1 and CDR2: SGHRS, YFSETQ. The variable domain in full, completed from reference TRBV5-1 and TRBJ1-3, reads KAGVTQTPRYLIKTRGQQVTLSCSPISGHRSVSWYQQTPGQGLQFLFEYFSETQRNKGNFPGRFSGRQFSNSRSEMNVSTLELGDSALYLCASSLGGTASGNTIYFGEGSWLTVV.

The CDR3 DNA reads as TGTGCCAGTACCGGCGGACTAGCGGGAGGTCTGGATACGCAGTATTTT. The encoded protein is CASTGGLAGGLDTQYF. This chain joins TRBV19 and TRBJ2-3; the match to TRBD2 covers 14 bases. With V trimmed by 7 bases and J by 6 bases, 9 bases remained unmatched. The germline CDR1 and CDR2 sequences are LNHDA and SQIVND (reference sequence). The CDR3 totals 16 residues. The full variable domain, completed using reference TRBV19 and TRBJ2-3, is DGGITQSPKYLFRKEGQNVTLSCEQNLNHDAMYWYRQDPGQGLRLIYYSQIVNDFQKGDIAEGYSVSREKKESFPLTVTSAQKNPTAFYLCASTGGLAGGLDTQYFGPGTRLTVL.

The chain links TRBV4-2 to TRBJ1-4; D gene ambiguous. The CDR3 loop spans 14 amino acids. Trimming pared 3 bases from V and 8 bases from J, leaving 13 bases between. From germline, CDR1 is LGHNA and CDR2 YNFKEQ. The CDR3 spells CASSHGGSEEKLFF. DNA of the CDR3: TGTGCCAGCAGCCATGGAGGGTCGGAAGAAAAACTGTTTTTT.